These 5 T cell receptor beta chains originate from one sample sequenced in a study of Tregs in tolerant kidney transplant recipients. This table comes from immunoSEQ multiplex PCR, and its TCRdb copy is limited to in-frame clones, with some not included. The sample lists 40,000 to 50,000 clones; about 90% were seen once. What was sequenced was Tregs from blood. These TCRs come from a human donor in good health.

The genes are TRBV5-1 and TRBJ1-2; D ambiguous. The CDR3 length is 14 residues. Germline V CDR1 and CDR2: SGHRS, YFSETQ. The ends were cut back, 2 bases at V and 0 bases at J, with 8 bases in the middle. The CDR3 DNA follows: TGCGCCAGCAGCTTCAATACAGCTAACTATGGCTACACCTTC. Translated, it gives CASSFNTANYGYTF.

The chain uses TRBV5-6 and TRBJ1-2; no reliable D call. This CDR3 has 12 amino acids. The ends were cut back, 1 base at V and 7 bases at J, with 8 bases in the middle. The germline CDR1 and CDR2 sequences are SGHDT and YYEEEE. The CDR3 DNA is TGTGCCAGCAGCTTGAAACGTTTTGGCTACACCTTC. Translation gives CASSLKRFGYTF.

V usage is TRBV25-1 and J usage is TRBJ2-7; D may correspond to TRBD1 or TRBD2 (6 bases each). This CDR3 comprises 13 residues. Trimming took off 8 bases at V and 9 bases at J, with 20 bases between the two ends. Germline CDR1 reads MGHDK; CDR2 reads SYGVNS. CDR3 in amino acids: CASQILGGAGQYF. CDR3 DNA sequence: TGTGCCAGCCAAATATTGGGGGGCGCGGGGCAGTACTTC.

The chain employs TRBV19 and TRBJ2-2; 12 bases line up with TRBD2. Germline V gene sequence: CDR1 LNHDA, CDR2 SQIVND (reference sequence). This CDR3 is 17 amino acids long. The V and J ends lost 3 bases and 7 bases, in that order; junction bases with no gene match: 9. Here the CDR3 DNA reads TGTGCCAGTAGTATGATACTAGCGGGGGGCCGAGGCGGGGAGCTGTTTTTT. It encodes CASSMILAGGRGGELFF.

The gene calls are TRBV30 and TRBJ2-6; 14 bases line up with TRBD2. Losses at the gene ends were 7 bases for V and 2 bases for J; bases not matched to a gene: 19. The CDR3 contains 21 residues. Germline lookup yields CDR1 GTSNPN and CDR2 SVGIG (reference sequence). This chain's CDR3 is CASSTPGLAGVQIPGANVLTF. The DNA of the CDR3 is TGTGCCTCTAGTACCCCGGGACTAGCGGGAGTACAAATACCTGGGGCCAACGTCCTGACTTTC. The variable domain in full, completed from reference TRBV30 and TRBJ2-6, reads SQTIHQWPATLVQPVGSPLSLECTVEGTSNPNLYWYRQAAGRGLQLLFYSVGIGQISSEVPQNLSASRPQDRQFILSSKKLLLSDSGFYLCASSTPGLAGVQIPGANVLTFGAGSRLTVL.